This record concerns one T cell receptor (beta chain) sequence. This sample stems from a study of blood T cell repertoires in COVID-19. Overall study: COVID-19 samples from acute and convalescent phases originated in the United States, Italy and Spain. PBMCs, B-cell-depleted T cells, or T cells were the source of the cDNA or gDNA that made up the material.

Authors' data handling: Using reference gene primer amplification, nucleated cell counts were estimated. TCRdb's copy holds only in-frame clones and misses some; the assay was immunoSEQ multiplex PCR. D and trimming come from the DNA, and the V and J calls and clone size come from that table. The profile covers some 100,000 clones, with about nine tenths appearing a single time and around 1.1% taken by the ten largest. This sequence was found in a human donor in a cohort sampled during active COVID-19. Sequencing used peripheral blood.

The CDR3, as DNA: TGTGCCAGCGGCGGACTAGCGGAGAGACAGTATTTT. Translation gives CASGGLAERQYF. The chain couples TRBV6-5 to TRBJ2-3, with 10 bases lining up with TRBD2. Germline loops: CDR1 MNHEY, CDR2 SVGAGI. CDR3 length: 12 residues. V was clipped by 8 bases and J by 12 bases; unmatched bases: 8.